This TCR beta chain came from a study of T cell responses to AZD1222 COVID-19 vaccine. Findings and limits, study-wide: With two AZD1222 doses given, Spike-specific TCR breadth and depth both rose.

The protocol was immunoSEQ multiplex PCR, while the TCRdb copy is restricted to in-frame clones and leaves out a portion. The table has under 200,000 clones, approximately 87% seen once. The CDR3 has 14 residues. V was cut by 5 bases and J by 10 bases, with 15 bases left in between. The germline V gene has CDR1 PRHDT and CDR2 FYEKMQ (reference sequence). In the case of this clone: As yet, its antigen is unknown.

The material was peripheral blood, obtained 28 days after the second AZD1222 dose. The J gene is TRBJ1-6, the V gene TRBV13; no firm D call. The sequence was obtained from an adult who received the AZD1222 COVID-19 vaccine. In DNA, the CDR3 is TGTGCCAGCAGCGCACGGGCCAGGCAATCACCCCTCCACTTT. Protein: CASSARARQSPLHF.